These 29 T cell receptor beta chains were sequenced from one sample in a study of blood T cell repertoires in COVID-19. Repertoires were generated with immunoSEQ multiplex PCR, while TCRdb's copy carries only in-frame clones and drops some. The table records under 150,000 clones, roughly 80% of them present only once. Sequenced material: peripheral blood. The receptors derive from a woman aged 45-65 years with active or convalescent COVID-19.

J is TRBJ2-7 and V is TRBV6-5, with TRBD2 matching 9 bases. The germline V gene has CDR1 MNHEY and CDR2 SVGAGI. V dropped 3 bases and J dropped 4; count of bases not matched to a gene: 7. The CDR3 loop spans 15 amino acids. As DNA, the CDR3 is TGTGCCAGCAGTTATTTCGGGACTAGCCTGTACGAGCAGTACTTC. Translating it yields CASSYFGTSLYEQYF.

The chain uses TRBV3-1 (or the pseudogene TRBV3-2) and TRBJ2-5; 9 bases are a match to TRBD2. The CDR3 sequence is 16 residues long. After removal of 4 bases from V and 3 bases from J, the junction contained 9 bases not matched to a gene. CDR1 LGHDT and CDR2 YNNKEL come from the germline V gene (reference sequence). The CDR3 loop is CASSLKRGALKETQYF. For the CDR3, the DNA is TGTGCCAGCAGCCTAAAGCGGGGGGCACTTAAAGAGACCCAGTACTTC.

This rearrangement joins TRBV27 to TRBJ2-4; TRBD2 agrees at 7 bases. From germline, CDR1 is MNHEY and CDR2 SMNVEV (reference sequence). V gave up 3 bases and J gave up 3 bases; unmatched junction bases: 5. This CDR3 is 15 amino acids long. The CDR3, as DNA: TGTGCCAGCAGTTTCGAGCGGGATCTCAAAAACATTCAGTACTTC. Amino acid sequence: CASSFERDLKNIQYF.

Remarks on this clone: One end of the junction is discordant with germline, which a read error may explain. CDR3 sequence reads: CASGGQAAYGQYF. Here the CDR3 DNA reads TGTGCCAGCGGAGGACAGGCTGCCTACGGGCAGTACTTC. The chain carries TRBV2 and TRBJ2-7, with 7 bases aligning to TRBD1. This CDR3 has 13 amino acids. Germline V gene lookup returns CDR1 SNHLY and CDR2 FYNNEI.

V and J are TRBV11-2 and TRBJ1-2, with 7 positions matching TRBD1. This CDR3 has 14 amino acids. CDR1 and CDR2 from the germline V gene are SGHAT and FQNNGV. V shed 0 bases, J shed 7 bases, and the junction held 5 bases outside the gene matches. The CDR3 protein is CASSLDETGLGYTF. In DNA form, the CDR3 reads TGTGCCAGCAGCTTAGACGAGACAGGGCTTGGCTACACCTTC.

This chain connects TRBV3-1 (or the pseudogene TRBV3-2) to TRBJ2-3, with TRBD2 matching over 8 bases. CDR3 length equals 16 residues. J was trimmed by 2 bases and V by 4 bases; bases with no gene match: 8. The germline V gene has CDR1 LGHDT and CDR2 YNNKEL (reference sequence). DNA for the CDR3: TGTGCCAGCAGCCCGTCAAGCGGGGGAAACACAGATACGCAGTATTTT. Protein sequence: CASSPSSGGNTDTQYF.

The chain has TRBV18 and TRBJ1-4; D is perhaps TRBD1 (5 bases). From germline, CDR1 is KGHSH and CDR2 LQKENI. This CDR3 region has 15 residues. Trimming pared 3 bases from V and 8 bases from J, leaving 16 bases between. As DNA, the CDR3 is TGTGCCAGCTCACCGCCAGAAGGGGTGGAGGAAAAACTGTTTTTT. The encoded protein is CASSPPEGVEEKLFF.

The chain has TRBV14 and TRBJ1-1; D gene unclear. The germline CDR1 and CDR2 sequences are SGHDN and FVKESK. The CDR3 length is 14 residues. The V end lost 0 bases, the J end lost 0 bases, and 5 bases lay between the germline ends. This CDR3 is CASSQDRMNTEAFF. The DNA for the CDR3 is TGTGCCAGCAGCCAAGACAGGATGAACACTGAAGCTTTCTTT. Full variable domain (missing parts from reference TRBV14 and TRBJ1-1): EAGVTQFPSHSVIEKGQTVTLRCDPISGHDNLYWYRRVMGKEIKFLLHFVKESKQDESGMPNNRFLAERTGGTYSTLKVQPAELEDSGVYFCASSQDRMNTEAFFGQGTRLTVV.

The chain recombines TRBV19 with TRBJ2-3, with 10 bases matching TRBD2. The germline V gene has CDR1 LNHDA and CDR2 SQIVND (reference sequence). CDR3 length: 15 amino acids. The ends lost 5 bases at V and 9 bases at J; junction bases unmatched: 11. The DNA of the CDR3 is TGTGCCAGTAGTCAAAGCGGGAGGGTCGGGGGCACGCAGTATTTT. Its protein product is CASSQSGRVGGTQYF.

V usage is TRBV7-3 and J usage is TRBJ2-3; 7 nucleotides align to TRBD2. The CDR3 totals 15 residues. The ends lost 1 base at V and 0 bases at J; junction bases unmatched: 1. In germline, CDR1 is SGHTA, CDR2 FQGTGA. CDR3 in amino acids: CASSLMGGSTDTQYF. The CDR3 coding sequence is TGTGCCAGCAGCTTAATGGGGGGGAGCACAGATACGCAGTATTTT.

This chain uses TRBV30 with TRBJ1-1; tentative D call: TRBD1 (6 bases). Germline CDR1 GTSNPN, CDR2 SVGIG (reference sequence). The V and J ends lost 4 bases and 0 bases respectively, with 27 bases between them. The CDR3 sequence is 19 residues long. The CDR3 coding sequence is TGTGCCTGGACTCGACAGTTGTTGACAGGCGCGACGATGAACACTGAAGCTTTCTTT. Translated, it gives CAWTRQLLTGATMNTEAFF.

J is TRBJ2-7 and V is TRBV7-2; D might be TRBD1 (6 bases). CDR1 and CDR2 from the germline V gene are SGHTA and FQGNSA. Trimming removed 3 bases at V and 2 bases at J, with 11 bases between. The CDR3 spans 14 residues. In DNA form, the CDR3 reads TGTGCCAGCAGCTTGAGACAGGCCACCTACGAGCAGTACTTC. It yields the protein CASSLRQATYEQYF.

This clone was recorded many times. This sequence joins TRBV18 and TRBJ2-3; 7 positions agree with TRBD2. From germline, CDR1 is KGHSH and CDR2 LQKENI. V shed 2 bases, J shed 5 bases, and the junction held 10 bases outside the gene matches. This CDR3 comprises 16 residues. DNA of the CDR3: TGTGCCAGCTCACCAAGGCTAGCGGCGAAGGTAGATACGCAGTATTTT. This codes for CASSPRLAAKVDTQYF. The whole variable domain, filled in from reference TRBV18 and TRBJ2-3, reads NAGVMQNPRHLVRRRGQEARLRCSPMKGHSHVYWYRQLPEEGLKFMVYLQKENIIDESGMPKERFSAEFPKEGPSILRIQQVVRGDSAAYFCASSPRLAAKVDTQYFGPGTRLTVL.

The chain links TRBV18 to TRBJ1-1; D is possibly TRBD1 (6 bases). V lost 2 bases and J 1 base, leaving 11 bases between the germline ends. Germline V lookup: CDR1 KGHSH, CDR2 LQKENI. This CDR3 is 15 amino acids long. CDR3 coding DNA: TGTGCCAGCTCACCATCCCGAGGGGGGAACACTGAAGCTTTCTTT. Translated, it gives CASSPSRGGNTEAFF.

The chain joins TRBV20-1 to TRBJ2-1; possible D gene TRBD2, 6 bases. V was pared by 6 bases and J by 9 bases, with 12 bases between. CDR1 and CDR2 from the germline V gene are DFQATT and SNEGSKA (reference sequence). The CDR3 runs 11 residues. DNA of the CDR3: TGCAGTGCCTGGAAGGAGGGTGAGCAGTTCTTC. This translates into CSAWKEGEQFF.

Only a few counts were recorded for this clone. This chain connects TRBV9 to TRBJ1-6; 8 bases align to TRBD1. The CDR3 is 15 amino acids. Germline assignment: CDR1 SGDLS and CDR2 YYNGEE. V shed 1 base, J shed 7 bases, and the junction held 4 bases outside the gene matches. The CDR3 sequence is CASSVQGAGNSPLHF. The CDR3 DNA reads TGTGCCAGCAGCGTACAGGGGGCAGGGAATTCACCCCTCCACTTT.

J is TRBJ2-1 and V is TRBV7-8, with 9 bases fitting TRBD1. Trimming at V came to 3 bases and at J to 2 bases, leaving 8 bases not matched to a gene. CDR3 length: 17 residues. CDR1 is SGHVS and CDR2 is FQNEAQ in the germline V gene. CDR3 nucleotide sequence: TGTGCCAGCAGCTTTATCCGTCGGGACAGGGCCTACAATGAGCAGTTCTTC. Residues: CASSFIRRDRAYNEQFF.

This clone was counted once. The same CDR3 can be traced to other DNA sequences in this sample. V gene TRBV24-1 combines with J gene TRBJ2-1; D is perhaps TRBD1 (6 bases). CDR3 length: 16 amino acids. Germline V gene sequence: CDR1 KGHDR, CDR2 SFDVKD. The ends were cut back, 4 bases at V and 0 bases at J, with 12 bases in the middle. CDR3 sequence: CATSDPTGSSYNEQFF. DNA for the CDR3: TGTGCCACCAGTGACCCTACAGGGAGCTCCTACAATGAGCAGTTCTTC.

J is TRBJ1-3 and V is TRBV30, with unresolved D. V gave up 0 bases and J gave up 3 bases, with 3 bases separating them. CDR1 and CDR2 from the germline V gene are GTSNPN and SVGIG (reference sequence). CDR3 length equals 12 residues. The CDR3 DNA is TGTGCCTGGAGTGTTAGTGGAAACACCATATATTTT. Its translation is CAWSVSGNTIYF. The full variable domain, rest sourced from reference TRBV30 and TRBJ1-3, is SQTIHQWPATLVQPVGSPLSLECTVEGTSNPNLYWYRQAAGRGLQLLFYSVGIGQISSEVPQNLSASRPQDRQFILSSKKLLLSDSGFYLCAWSVSGNTIYFGEGSWLTVV.

This chain uses TRBV15 with TRBJ2-1, with 8 bases fitting TRBD1. The CDR3 is 17 residues long. CDR1 is LNHNV and CDR2 is YYDKDF in the germline V gene (reference sequence). The J segment lost 4 bases and the V segment lost 1 base, leaving 9 bases of the junction unmatched. CDR3 amino acids: CATSRGLGQGWYNEQFF. Here the CDR3 DNA reads TGTGCCACCAGCAGAGGCTTAGGACAGGGATGGTACAATGAGCAGTTCTTC. Full variable domain (remainder filled in from reference TRBV15 and TRBJ2-1): DAMVIQNPRYQVTQFGKPVTLSCSQTLNHNVMYWYQQKSSQAPKLLFHYYDKDFNNEADTPDNFQSRRPNTSFCFLDIRSPGLGDTAMYLCATSRGLGQGWYNEQFFGPGTRLTVL.

The rearrangement uses TRBV6-5 and TRBJ2-5; 8 bases are a match to TRBD2. This CDR3 is built from 15 residues. Trimming took 5 bases from V and 3 from J; bases not matched to a gene: 8. CDR1 and CDR2 (germline): MNHEY, SVGAGI. CDR3 sequence: CASSPLQRGKETQYF. The CDR3 nucleotides are TGTGCCAGCAGTCCCCTCCAGCGGGGGAAAGAGACCCAGTACTTC.

This clone appeared a few times. The genes are TRBV6-5 and TRBJ1-6, with 7 bases matching TRBD1. The CDR3 is made up of 14 amino acids. Germline CDR1 MNHEY, CDR2 SVGAGI. Trimming removed 6 bases from V and 7 bases from J; junction bases left unmatched: 6. This chain's CDR3 is CASRPGTENSPLHF. The CDR3 DNA sequence: TGTGCCAGCAGACCCGGGACAGAAAATTCACCCCTCCACTTT.

The genes are TRBV9 and TRBJ1-2; no reliable D call. Trimming stripped 3 bases from V and 4 bases from J, with 13 bases between. The CDR3 has 14 amino acids. Germline V gives CDR1 SGDLS, CDR2 YYNGEE. The CDR3 loop is CASSGLAGSYGYTF. The CDR3 bases are TGTGCCAGCAGCGGCTTGGCGGGGTCCTATGGCTACACCTTC.

This clone was counted a single time. This sample also contains other DNA sequences that code for the same CDR3. This sequence joins TRBV29-1 and TRBJ1-2; TRBD1 is a possible D gene (6 bases). This CDR3 is 13 amino acids long. Looked up from germline, CDR1 is SQVTM and CDR2 is ANQGSEA. Trimming removed 4 bases at V and 2 bases at J, with 11 bases between. The CDR3 sequence is CSVAGELNYGYTF. The CDR3 DNA follows: TGCAGCGTTGCAGGGGAATTGAACTATGGCTACACCTTC. The full variable domain, rest sourced from reference TRBV29-1 and TRBJ1-2, is SAVISQKPSRDICQRGTSLTIQCQVDSQVTMMFWYRQQPGQSLTLIATANQGSEATYESGFVIDKFPISRPNLTFSTLTVSNMSPEDSSIYLCSVAGELNYGYTFGSGTRLTVV.

V and J are TRBV7-3 and TRBJ2-3, with TRBD2 as a possible D gene (5 bases). Trimming removed 1 base at V and 1 base at J, with 6 bases between. Germline CDR1 is SGHTA and CDR2 is FQGTGA. This CDR3 has 14 amino acids. CDR3 nucleotide sequence: TGTGCCAGCAGCTTAAGTAGCGGCACAGATACGCAGTATTTT. Translated, it gives CASSLSSGTDTQYF.

The chain carries TRBV7-8 and TRBJ1-5; D ambiguous. CDR1 SGHVS and CDR2 FQNEAQ come from the germline V gene. This CDR3 is 14 amino acids long. V was shortened by 5 bases and J by 5 bases, with 13 bases between the two germline ends. This chain's CDR3 is CASSRDTSYQPQHF. The DNA for the CDR3 is TGTGCCAGCAGCCGAGACACCTCCTATCAGCCCCAGCATTTT.

This rearrangement joins TRBV2 to TRBJ2-7; maybe TRBD1 (6 bases). Germline V gene lookup returns CDR1 SNHLY and CDR2 FYNNEI. Trimming left V 4 bases short and J 2 bases short, with 9 bases between. CDR3 length: 13 amino acids. The CDR3 reads CASSVTGPYEQYF. The CDR3 coding sequence is TGTGCCAGCAGTGTAACAGGGCCCTACGAGCAGTACTTC. The full variable domain, rest sourced from reference TRBV2 and TRBJ2-7, is EPEVTQTPSHQVTQMGQEVILRCVPISNHLYFYWYRQILGQKVEFLVSFYNNEISEKSEIFDDQFSVERPDGSNFTLKIRSTKLEDSAMYFCASSVTGPYEQYFGPGTRLTVT.

The chain links TRBV6-5 to TRBJ1-2, with 7 nucleotides matching TRBD1. The CDR3 is made up of 12 amino acids. Germline V lookup: CDR1 MNHEY, CDR2 SVGAGI. V lost 7 bases to trimming and J lost 4 bases; unmatched junction nucleotides: 3. The CDR3 reads CASTGQVYGYTF. The CDR3 nucleotides read TGTGCCAGCACCGGACAGGTCTATGGCTACACCTTC.

This clone occurred a few times. The chain has TRBV5-1 and TRBJ1-5; D unresolved. The CDR3 has 14 amino acids. The V gene's germline CDR1 is SGHRS and CDR2 YFSETQ. V lost 0 bases to trimming and J lost 5 bases, with 9 bases between them. For the CDR3, the DNA is TGCGCCAGCAGCTTGGGAGGCGGGTATCAGCCCCAGCATTTT. Translated, it gives CASSLGGGYQPQHF. The complete variable domain, with remaining parts taken from reference TRBV5-1 and TRBJ1-5, reads KAGVTQTPRYLIKTRGQQVTLSCSPISGHRSVSWYQQTPGQGLQFLFEYFSETQRNKGNFPGRFSGRQFSNSRSEMNVSTLELGDSALYLCASSLGGGYQPQHFGDGTRLSIL.